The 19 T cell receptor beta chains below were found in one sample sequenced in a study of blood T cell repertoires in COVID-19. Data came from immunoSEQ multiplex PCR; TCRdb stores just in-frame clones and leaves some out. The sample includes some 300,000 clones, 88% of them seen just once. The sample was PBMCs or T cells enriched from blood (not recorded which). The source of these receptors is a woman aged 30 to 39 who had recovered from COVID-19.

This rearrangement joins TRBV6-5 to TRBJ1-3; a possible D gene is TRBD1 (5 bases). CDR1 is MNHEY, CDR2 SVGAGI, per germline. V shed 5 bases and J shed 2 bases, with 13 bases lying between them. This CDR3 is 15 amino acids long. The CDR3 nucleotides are TGTGCCAGCAGTCCCGGGACTTTAGCTGGAAACACCATATATTTT. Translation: CASSPGTLAGNTIYF.

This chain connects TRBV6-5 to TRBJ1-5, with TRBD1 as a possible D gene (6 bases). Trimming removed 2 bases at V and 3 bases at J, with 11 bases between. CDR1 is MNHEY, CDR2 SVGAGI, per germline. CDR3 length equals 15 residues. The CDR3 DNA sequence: TGTGCCAGCAGTTACCCTCCGGGACACAATCAGCCCCAGCATTTT. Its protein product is CASSYPPGHNQPQHF.

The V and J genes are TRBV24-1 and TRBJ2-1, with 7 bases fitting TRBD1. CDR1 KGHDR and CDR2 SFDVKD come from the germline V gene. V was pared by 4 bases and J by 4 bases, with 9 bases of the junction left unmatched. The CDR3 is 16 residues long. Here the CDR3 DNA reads TGTGCCACCAGTGACTTGAACAGGGGTCGTTACAATGAGCAGTTCTTC. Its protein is CATSDLNRGRYNEQFF.

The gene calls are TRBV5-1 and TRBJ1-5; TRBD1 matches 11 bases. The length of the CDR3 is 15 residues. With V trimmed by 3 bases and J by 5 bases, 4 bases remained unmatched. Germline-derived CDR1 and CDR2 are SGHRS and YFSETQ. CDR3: CASSSGDRGDQPQHF. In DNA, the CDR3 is TGCGCCAGCAGCTCCGGGGACAGGGGGGATCAGCCCCAGCATTTT.

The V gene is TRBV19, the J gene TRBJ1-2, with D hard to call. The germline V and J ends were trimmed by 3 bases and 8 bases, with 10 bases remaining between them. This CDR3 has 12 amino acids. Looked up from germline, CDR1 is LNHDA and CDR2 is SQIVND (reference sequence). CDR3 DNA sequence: TGTGCCAGTAGTATTGAGCGGTCGGGCTACACCTTC. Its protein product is CASSIERSGYTF. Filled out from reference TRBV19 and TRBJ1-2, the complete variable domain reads DGGITQSPKYLFRKEGQNVTLSCEQNLNHDAMYWYRQDPGQGLRLIYYSQIVNDFQKGDIAEGYSVSREKKESFPLTVTSAQKNPTAFYLCASSIERSGYTFGSGTRLTVV.

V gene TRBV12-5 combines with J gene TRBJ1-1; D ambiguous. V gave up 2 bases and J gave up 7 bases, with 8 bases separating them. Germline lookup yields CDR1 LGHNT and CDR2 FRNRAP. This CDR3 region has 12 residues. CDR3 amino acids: CASGLLSGEAFF. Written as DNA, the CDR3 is TGTGCTAGTGGTTTGTTGTCCGGTGAAGCTTTCTTT. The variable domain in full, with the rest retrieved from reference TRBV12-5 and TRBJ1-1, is DARVTQTPRHKVTEMGQEVTMRCQPILGHNTVFWYRQTMMQGLELLAYFRNRAPLDDSGMPKDRFSAEMPDATLATLKIQPSEPRDSAVYFCASGLLSGEAFFGQGTRLTVV.

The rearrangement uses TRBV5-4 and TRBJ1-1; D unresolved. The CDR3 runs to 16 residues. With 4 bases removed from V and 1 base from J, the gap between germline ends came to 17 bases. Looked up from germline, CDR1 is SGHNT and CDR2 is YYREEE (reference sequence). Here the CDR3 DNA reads TGTGCCAGCAGCCCAGGTCCCAATGTCGGGAACACTGAAGCTTTCTTT. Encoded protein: CASSPGPNVGNTEAFF.

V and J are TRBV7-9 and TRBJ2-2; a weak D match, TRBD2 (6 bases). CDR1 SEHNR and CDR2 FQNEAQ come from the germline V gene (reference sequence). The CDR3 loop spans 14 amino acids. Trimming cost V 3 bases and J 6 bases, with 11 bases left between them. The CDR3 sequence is CASSFMGEAGELFF. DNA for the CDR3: TGTGCCAGCAGCTTCATGGGGGAGGCCGGGGAGCTGTTTTTT.

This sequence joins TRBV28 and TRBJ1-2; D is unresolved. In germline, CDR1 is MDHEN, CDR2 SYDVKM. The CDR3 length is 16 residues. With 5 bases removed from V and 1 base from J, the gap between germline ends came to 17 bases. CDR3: CASSRHRVTRNYGYTF. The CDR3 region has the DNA TGTGCCAGCAGTCGACACAGAGTTACACGTAACTATGGCTACACCTTC.

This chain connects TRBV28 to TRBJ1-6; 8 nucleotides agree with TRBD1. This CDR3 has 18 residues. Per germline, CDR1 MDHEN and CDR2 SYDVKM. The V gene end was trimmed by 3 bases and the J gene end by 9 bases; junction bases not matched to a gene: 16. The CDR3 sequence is CASSFAQNRGARGSPLHF. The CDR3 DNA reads TGTGCCAGCAGTTTTGCCCAAAACAGGGGGGCGCGTGGTTCACCCCTCCACTTT. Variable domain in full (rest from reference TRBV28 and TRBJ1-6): DVKVTQSSRYLVKRTGEKVFLECVQDMDHENMFWYRQDPGLGLRLIYFSYDVKMKEKGDIPEGYSVSREKKERFSLILESASTNQTSMYLCASSFAQNRGARGSPLHFGNGTRLTVT.

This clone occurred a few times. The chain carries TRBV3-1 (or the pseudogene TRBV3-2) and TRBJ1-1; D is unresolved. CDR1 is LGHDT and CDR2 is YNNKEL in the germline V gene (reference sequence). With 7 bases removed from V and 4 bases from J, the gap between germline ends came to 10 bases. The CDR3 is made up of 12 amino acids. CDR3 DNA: TGTGCCAGCACCATTCGGGGCACTGAAGCTTTCTTT. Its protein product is CASTIRGTEAFF.

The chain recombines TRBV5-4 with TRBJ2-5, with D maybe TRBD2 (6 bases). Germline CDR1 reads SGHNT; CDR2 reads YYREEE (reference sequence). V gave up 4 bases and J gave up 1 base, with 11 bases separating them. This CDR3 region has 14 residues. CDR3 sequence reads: CASSASSVQETQYF. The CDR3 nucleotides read TGTGCCAGCAGCGCCTCTAGCGTCCAAGAGACCCAGTACTTC.

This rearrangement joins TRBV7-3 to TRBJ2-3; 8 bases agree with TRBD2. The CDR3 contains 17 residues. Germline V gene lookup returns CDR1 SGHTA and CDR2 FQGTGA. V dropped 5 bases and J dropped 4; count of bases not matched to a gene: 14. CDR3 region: CASSPTGGGRGADTQYF. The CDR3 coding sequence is TGTGCCAGCAGCCCCACCGGGGGGGGGCGGGGGGCAGATACGCAGTATTTT.

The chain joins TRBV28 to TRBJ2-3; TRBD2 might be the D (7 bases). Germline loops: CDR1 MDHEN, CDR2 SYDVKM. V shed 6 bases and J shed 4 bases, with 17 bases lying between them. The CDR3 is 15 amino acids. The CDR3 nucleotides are TGTGCCAGCAGCCTGGGACGGGGGGCGGCAGATACGCAGTATTTT. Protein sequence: CASSLGRGAADTQYF.

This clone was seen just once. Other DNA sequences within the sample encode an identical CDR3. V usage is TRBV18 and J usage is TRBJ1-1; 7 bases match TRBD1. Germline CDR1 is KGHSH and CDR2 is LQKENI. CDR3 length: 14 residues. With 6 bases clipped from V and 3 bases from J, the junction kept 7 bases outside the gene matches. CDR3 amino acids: CASSPTTGDTEAFF. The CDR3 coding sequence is TGTGCCAGCTCGCCGACTACAGGGGACACTGAAGCTTTCTTT.

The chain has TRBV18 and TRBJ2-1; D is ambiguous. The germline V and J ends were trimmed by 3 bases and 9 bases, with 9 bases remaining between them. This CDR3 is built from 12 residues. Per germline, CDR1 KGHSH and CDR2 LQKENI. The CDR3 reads CASSPSVSEQFF. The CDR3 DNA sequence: TGTGCCAGCTCACCCTCTGTGTCTGAGCAGTTCTTC.

CDR3 coding DNA: TGCAGCGTGGGACGGGAGTACACTGAAGCTTTCTTT. Residues: CSVGREYTEAFF. The chain is built from TRBV29-1 and TRBJ1-1; TRBD1 is a possible D gene (5 bases). CDR3 length equals 12 residues. Between the trimmed V and J ends, which lost 6 bases and 3 bases, there was a span of 11 bases. Germline V CDR1 and CDR2: SQVTM, ANQGSEA.

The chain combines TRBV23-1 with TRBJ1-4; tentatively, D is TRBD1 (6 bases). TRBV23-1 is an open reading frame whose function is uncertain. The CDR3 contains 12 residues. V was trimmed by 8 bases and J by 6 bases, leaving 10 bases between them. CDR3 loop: CASRDIDEKLFF. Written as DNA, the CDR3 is TGCGCCAGCCGGGACATCGATGAAAAACTGTTTTTT.

CDR3: CASSSSNLGDRDGSNYGYTF. CDR3 nucleotide sequence: TGTGCCAGCAGTTCCTCGAACCTTGGGGACAGGGACGGTTCTAACTATGGCTACACCTTC. The chain combines TRBV6-2 or TRBV6-3 with TRBJ1-2, with 9 bases fitting TRBD1. The germline V gene encodes CDR1 MNHEY and CDR2 SVGEGT. V gave up 4 bases and J gave up 0 bases; unmatched junction bases: 18. CDR3 length: 20 amino acids.